The 32 T cell receptor beta chains reported below all come from one sample, sequenced in a study of shared clonotypes between healthy human individuals. Assay: immunoSEQ multiplex PCR; the TCRdb copy retains only in-frame clones and omits some. The sample lists 2 million to 3 million clones, over 85% occurring once. Sequenced material: naive CD4+ T cells from PBMCs. Subset here: CD45RA+ positively selected. The receptors here all came from a man aged 18-30 years in good health. Some clones in this sample may be carry-over from other donors' samples.

In this sample, this clone turned up once. The chain links TRBV5-1 to TRBJ1-1; D not resolved. From germline, CDR1 is SGHRS and CDR2 YFSETQ. Trimming left V 5 bases short and J 3 bases short, with 11 bases between. This CDR3 is built from 13 residues. The CDR3 DNA follows: TGCGCCAGCAGGAGGGCCCCGGACACTGAAGCTTTCTTT. Its translation: CASRRAPDTEAFF.

Points on this clone: Other DNA sequences within the sample encode an identical CDR3. V is TRBV7-2 and J is TRBJ2-7; perhaps TRBD1 as D (6 bases). CDR1 and CDR2 (germline): SGHTA, FQGNSA. Trimming took 2 bases from V and 2 from J, leaving 10 bases between them. The CDR3 has 14 residues. The CDR3 here is CASSLYTGTYEQYF. The CDR3 bases are TGTGCCAGCAGCTTATATACAGGGACCTACGAGCAGTACTTC.

The gene calls are TRBV18 and TRBJ2-1, with 13 bases matching TRBD2. This CDR3 region has 16 residues. The V gene end was trimmed by 3 bases and the J gene end by 5 bases; junction bases not matched to a gene: 4. Germline V gives CDR1 KGHSH, CDR2 LQKENI. For the CDR3, the DNA is TGTGCCAGCTCACCGCAGGGACTAGCGGGAAACAATGAGCAGTTCTTC. Protein product: CASSPQGLAGNNEQFF.

The chain has TRBV7-8 and TRBJ1-3, with 7 bases matching TRBD1. This CDR3 is 15 amino acids long. Germline-derived CDR1 and CDR2 are SGHVS and FQNEAQ. Unmatched junction bases numbered 4, after V lost 5 bases and J lost 0 bases. This CDR3 is CASSQDRYSGNTIYF. The CDR3 nucleotides are TGTGCCAGCAGCCAGGACAGGTACTCTGGAAACACCATATATTTT.

This chain connects TRBV6-1 to TRBJ2-1, with a possible D match to TRBD1 (5 bases). This CDR3 spans 17 amino acids. The V gene's germline CDR1 is MNHNS and CDR2 SASEGT. Trimming removed 4 bases from V and 2 bases from J, with 18 bases in between. CDR3 DNA sequence: TGTGCCAGCAGTGTAAGGGGTCGGGCCCCGACCTACAATGAGCAGTTCTTC. This gives the protein CASSVRGRAPTYNEQFF.

V usage is TRBV28 and J usage is TRBJ2-3; TRBD2 aligns across 14 bases. This CDR3 comprises 17 residues. V shed 5 bases, J shed 1 base, and the junction held 5 bases outside the gene matches. Germline CDR1 is MDHEN and CDR2 is SYDVKM. DNA for the CDR3: TGTGCCAGCAGTCCGGGACTAGCGGGAGTGGGCACAGATACGCAGTATTTT. Amino acid sequence: CASSPGLAGVGTDTQYF.

V is TRBV7-9 and J is TRBJ2-1; 8 nucleotides agree with TRBD1. V shed 1 base, J shed 4 bases, and the junction held 6 bases outside the gene matches. This CDR3 has 16 amino acids. CDR1 and CDR2 (germline): SEHNR, FQNEAQ (reference sequence). CDR3 sequence: CASSLGDRLGYNEQFF. The CDR3 DNA reads as TGTGCCAGCAGCTTAGGGGACAGGTTGGGGTACAATGAGCAGTTCTTC.

V is TRBV29-1 and J is TRBJ2-1; maybe TRBD1 (5 bases). V was trimmed by 7 bases and J by 0 bases, leaving 13 bases between them. The CDR3 loop spans 14 amino acids. Germline CDR1 reads SQVTM; CDR2 reads ANQGSEA. The CDR3 sequence: CSGRQRGSYNEQFF. For the CDR3, the DNA is TGCAGCGGGAGACAGCGAGGCTCCTACAATGAGCAGTTCTTC.

The chain uses TRBV9 and TRBJ1-1; no reliable D call. Trimming left V 0 bases short and J 5 bases short, with 11 bases between. Per the germline V gene, CDR1 is SGDLS and CDR2 is YYNGEE. This CDR3 is 14 amino acids long. As DNA, the CDR3 is TGTGCCAGCAGCGTAGATCCGGGTAGGACTGAAGCTTTCTTT. This sequence encodes CASSVDPGRTEAFF.

This clone is a singleton in its sample. The CDR3 region is CASRPIRGPPSNYGYTF. The CDR3 DNA reads TGTGCAAGTCGCCCTATCAGGGGGCCCCCTTCTAACTATGGCTACACCTTC. The chain carries TRBV12-2 and TRBJ1-2; the D call TRBD1 from the table was never checked on the DNA. TRBV12-2 is a documented pseudogene. This CDR3 has 17 residues.

J is TRBJ1-1 and V is TRBV7-8; D perhaps matches TRBD1 (5 bases). This CDR3 contains 15 residues. V was trimmed by 1 base and J by 3 bases, leaving 12 bases between them. CDR1 and CDR2 (germline): SGHVS, FQNEAQ. CDR3 sequence reads: CASSLVSGGDTEAFF. The DNA for the CDR3 is TGTGCCAGCAGCTTAGTGAGCGGGGGAGACACTGAAGCTTTCTTT.

The chain couples TRBV6-1 to TRBJ2-7; D remains ambiguous. This CDR3 has 14 amino acids. Germline assignment: CDR1 MNHNS and CDR2 SASEGT. Trimming removed 3 bases at V and 5 bases at J, with 14 bases between. DNA for the CDR3: TGTGCCAGCAGTGAGAGACCGAGGTTTGACGAGCAGTACTTC. Amino acids: CASSERPRFDEQYF.

This rearrangement joins TRBV11-3 to TRBJ2-1; TRBD2 matches 8 bases. The CDR3 spans 15 residues. V shed 6 bases, J shed 1 base, and the junction held 5 bases outside the gene matches. Germline CDR1 and CDR2: SGHNT and YENEEA. The CDR3 sequence is CASSTGLASYNEQFF. Written as DNA, the CDR3 is TGTGCCAGCAGTACCGGACTAGCTTCCTACAATGAGCAGTTCTTC.

The genes are TRBV7-9 and TRBJ1-2, with D hard to call. CDR1 is SEHNR and CDR2 is FQNEAQ in the germline V gene (reference sequence). CDR3 length equals 15 residues. V was cut by 5 bases and J by 2 bases, with 15 bases left in between. CDR3 DNA sequence: TGTGCCAGCAGCCCCACACCATCCCCGAACTATGGCTACACCTTC. Protein product: CASSPTPSPNYGYTF.

This sequence joins TRBV10-3 and TRBJ2-5; maybe TRBD1 (6 bases). V lost 5 bases and J 4 bases, leaving 11 bases between the germline ends. CDR1 is ENHRY, CDR2 SYGVKD, per germline. CDR3 length: 13 residues. CDR3 in DNA: TGTGCCATCAGTTGGACAGTGGCAGAGACCCAGTACTTC. Its translation is CAISWTVAETQYF.

The J gene is TRBJ1-4, the V gene TRBV28; possibly TRBD1 for D (5 bases). The CDR3 is 17 amino acids. V was shortened by 6 bases and J by 11 bases, with 28 bases between the two germline ends. The germline CDR1 and CDR2 sequences are MDHEN and SYDVKM. CDR3 coding DNA: TGTGCCAGCAGGAGACGGGGTCTCGGTAAAACAGGAGGGAAACTGTTTTTT. This encodes CASRRRGLGKTGGKLFF.

The rearrangement links TRBV11-2 to TRBJ2-3, with 7 bases aligning to TRBD1. Trimming cost V 5 bases and J 0 bases; bases outside gene matches: 17. In germline, CDR1 is SGHAT, CDR2 FQNNGV. The CDR3 covers 19 residues. CDR3 in DNA: TGTGCCAGCAGCCTCCGGGACAGAGCCTACTTACAAAGCACAGATACGCAGTATTTT. Its translation is CASSLRDRAYLQSTDTQYF.

This chain connects TRBV30 to TRBJ2-5; D is unresolved. The germline V gene has CDR1 GTSNPN and CDR2 SVGIG (reference sequence). V lost 3 bases and J lost 1, with 12 bases in between. The CDR3 runs 14 residues. CDR3 nucleotide sequence: TGTGCCTGGAGCACGCAACTGATCCAAGAGACCCAGTACTTC. Translated, it gives CAWSTQLIQETQYF.

The chain is built from TRBV15 and TRBJ1-5; TRBD1 matches 7 bases. Germline CDR1 and CDR2: LNHNV and YYDKDF (reference sequence). This CDR3 spans 16 amino acids. V lost 6 bases to trimming and J lost 5 bases; unmatched junction nucleotides: 13. The CDR3 DNA is TGTGCCACCAGTCCGCAGCGACAGGGTAGGGATCAGCCCCAGCATTTT. Its translation: CATSPQRQGRDQPQHF.

CDR3 sequence: CASSYGGGVPYEQYF. CDR3 in DNA: TGTGCCAGCAGTTACGGCGGCGGAGTTCCCTACGAGCAGTACTTC. The chain carries TRBV6-5 and TRBJ2-7, with D unclear. Germline V gene data show CDR1 as MNHEY and CDR2 as SVGAGI. The CDR3 spans 15 residues. V was trimmed by 2 bases and J by 2 bases, leaving 13 bases between them.

The genes are TRBV28 and TRBJ1-5, with TRBD1 identical over 7 bases. The germline gives CDR1 MDHEN, CDR2 SYDVKM. Unmatched junction bases numbered 7, after V lost 2 bases and J lost 12 bases. CDR3 length equals 13 residues. Here the CDR3 DNA reads TGTGCCAGCAGTTTAAGGACAGGAGGAAGCCAGCATTTT. It is translated as CASSLRTGGSQHF.

A word on this clone: The junction differs from germline at one of its ends, possibly a read error. The same CDR3 also results from other DNA sequences found in this sample. This sequence joins TRBV6-1 and TRBJ1-1; D ambiguous. The CDR3 sequence is 13 residues long. Looked up from germline, CDR1 is MNHNS and CDR2 is SASEGT. The chain's CDR3 is CASPVGPNTEAFF. DNA for the CDR3: TGTGCCAGCCCCGTAGGCCCGAACACTGAAGCTTTTTTT.

The chain couples TRBV12-5 to TRBJ2-5; 7 bases fit TRBD2. V dropped 1 base and J dropped 4; count of bases not matched to a gene: 6. The germline CDR1 and CDR2 sequences are LGHNT and FRNRAP. CDR3 length equals 15 residues. CDR3 sequence: CASGLGLAEGETQYF. CDR3 bases: TGTGCTAGTGGTTTGGGCCTAGCGGAGGGAGAGACCCAGTACTTC.

The chain couples TRBV4-3 to TRBJ2-1; 8 nucleotides match TRBD2. V was clipped by 1 base and J by 6 bases; unmatched bases: 11. The V gene's germline CDR1 is LGHNA and CDR2 YSLEER. CDR3 size: 17 residues. CDR3 sequence: CASSQVVGTSRFNEQFF. The CDR3 nucleotides are TGCGCCAGCAGCCAAGTGGTGGGGACTAGTAGGTTCAATGAGCAGTTCTTC.

The sample holds a few counts of this clone. The chain carries TRBV30 and TRBJ1-1, with a weak D call TRBD1 (5 bases). The CDR3 runs to 14 residues. Germline-derived CDR1 and CDR2 are GTSNPN and SVGIG (reference sequence). V lost 5 bases, J lost 0 bases, and 13 bases lay in between. CDR3 region: CAWGQGRVNTEAFF. CDR3 sequence (DNA): TGTGCCTGGGGGCAGGGTAGGGTGAACACTGAAGCTTTCTTT.

The V call is TRBV4-2, the J call TRBJ1-5; 11 nucleotides align to TRBD1. Germline trimming cut 6 bases from V and 6 bases from J; bases unmatched to any gene: 7. The CDR3 is 15 residues long. CDR1 is LGHNA and CDR2 is YNFKEQ in the germline V gene. CDR3 protein: CASSRDRGSGQPQHF. As DNA, the CDR3 is TGTGCCAGCAGTCGGGACAGGGGGAGCGGTCAGCCCCAGCATTTT.

The genes are TRBV28 and TRBJ1-1, with 7 nucleotides matching TRBD1. V dropped 5 bases and J dropped 7; count of bases not matched to a gene: 13. This CDR3 has 15 amino acids. Germline loops: CDR1 MDHEN, CDR2 SYDVKM. The CDR3 reads CASSQGQQHLVEAFF. For the CDR3, the DNA is TGTGCCAGCAGTCAGGGACAGCAGCATCTCGTTGAAGCTTTCTTT. Using reference TRBV28 and TRBJ1-1 for the parts outside the CDR3, the full variable domain is DVKVTQSSRYLVKRTGEKVFLECVQDMDHENMFWYRQDPGLGLRLIYFSYDVKMKEKGDIPEGYSVSREKKERFSLILESASTNQTSMYLCASSQGQQHLVEAFFGQGTRLTVV.

The chain uses TRBV7-2 and TRBJ2-3; unclear D gene. Trimming left V 2 bases short and J 4 bases short, with 10 bases between. This CDR3 has 14 amino acids. CDR1 is SGHTA and CDR2 is FQGNSA in the germline V gene. The CDR3 is CASSLIARADTQYF. Written as DNA, the CDR3 is TGTGCCAGCAGCTTAATTGCCCGCGCAGATACGCAGTATTTT.

This clone has just one count. V and J are TRBV7-2 and TRBJ2-7, with D tentatively TRBD2 (5 bases). This CDR3 region has 16 residues. Germline assignment: CDR1 SGHTA and CDR2 FQGNSA. Trimming cost V 1 base and J 2 bases, with 15 bases left between them. The CDR3 spells CASSLEPAVPPYEQYF. DNA of the CDR3: TGTGCCAGCAGCTTAGAGCCAGCGGTCCCTCCCTACGAGCAGTACTTC.

The J gene is TRBJ2-7, the V gene TRBV7-2; weak D call: TRBD1 (6 bases). With 5 bases removed from V and 5 bases from J, the gap between germline ends came to 13 bases. CDR1 is SGHTA, CDR2 FQGNSA, per germline. The CDR3 is made up of 13 amino acids. CDR3 region: CASSRPTGHEQYF. Here the CDR3 DNA reads TGTGCCAGCAGCCGCCCGACAGGACACGAGCAGTACTTC.

The chain employs TRBV5-5 and TRBJ1-2; D unresolved. There are 13 residues in the CDR3. Trimming left V 4 bases short and J 6 bases short, with 13 bases between. Germline-derived CDR1 and CDR2 are SGHKS and YYEKEE (reference sequence). The CDR3 nucleotides are TGTGCCAGCAGCCAGACCTGGGGAGATGGCTACACCTTC. It yields the protein CASSQTWGDGYTF.

This rearrangement joins TRBV4-1 to TRBJ2-5; possible D gene TRBD1, 6 bases. The germline CDR1 and CDR2 sequences are MGHRA and YSYEKL. The length of the CDR3 is 16 residues. V lost 4 bases and J lost 1, with 16 bases in between. CDR3 region: CASSRSNREFQETQYF. The CDR3 bases are TGCGCCAGCAGCCGATCGAACAGGGAGTTCCAAGAGACCCAGTACTTC.